This is a list of T cell receptor beta chains from one sample in a study of shared clonotypes between healthy human individuals. Profiled with immunoSEQ multiplex PCR; TCRdb holds only in-frame clones, not every one. The table lists around 720,000 clones, around three quarters of them singletons. The material sequenced was memory CD4+ T cells sorted from blood. The receptor source for this set is a woman in her twenties or thirties in good health. CDR3s include the opening cysteine and the closing phenylalanine or tryptophan. Fields, in order: D gene, J gene, clone size, V gene, CDR3 protein, CDR3 DNA. D genes are given only for firm matches. Clone size is shown for a subset of rows, as once, few, many or a class of expanded clone.

NA,TRBJ2-1,NA,TRBV7-9,CASSSSGLGYNEQFF,TGTGCCAGCAGCTCCTCGGGCCTAGGGTACAATGAGCAGTTCTTC
NA,TRBJ1-1,NA,TRBV29-1,CSVPWRSGRNTEAFF,TGCAGCGTCCCCTGGAGATCAGGGCGGAACACTGAAGCTTTCTTT
NA,TRBJ2-2,NA,TRBV4-2,CASSSLGVYTTGELFF,TGTGCCAGCAGTAGTCTTGGGGTATACACCACCGGGGAGCTGTTTTTT
TRBD1,TRBJ2-7,NA,TRBV5-1,CASSNTPGQHYEQYF,TGCGCCAGCAGCAACACTCCGGGACAGCACTACGAGCAGTACTTC
NA,TRBJ2-3,NA,TRBV28,CASSFTPSDTQYF,TGTGCCAGCAGTTTTACCCCCTCAGATACGCAGTATTTT
NA,TRBJ1-6,once,TRBV6-5,CASSLMENSPLHF,TGTGCCAGCAGTTTAATGGAGAATTCACCCCTCCACTTT
NA,TRBJ2-2,NA,TRBV2,CASNRDLPGSGELFF,TGTGCCAGCAATCGGGACCTCCCAGGATCCGGGGAGCTGTTTTTT
TRBD2,TRBJ2-2,once,TRBV19,CASRTSGNTGELFF,TGTGCCAGTAGGACTAGCGGAAACACCGGGGAGCTGTTTTTT
NA,TRBJ2-1,NA,TRBV5-4,CASSWKTGNEQFF,TGTGCCAGCAGCTGGAAGACTGGCAATGAGCAGTTCTTC
NA,TRBJ2-1,NA,TRBV4-1,CASSQDRSNWENEQFF,TGCGCCAGCAGCCAAGATAGGTCCAACTGGGAGAATGAGCAGTTCTTC
NA,TRBJ1-5,many,TRBV27,CASSFSGSPPQPQHF,TGTGCCAGCAGTTTTTCGGGATCCCCGCCACAGCCCCAGCATTTT
NA,TRBJ2-5,NA,TRBV5-4,CASSEGGFAETQYF,TGTGCCAGCAGCGAAGGGGGTTTTGCGGAGACCCAGTACTTC
TRBD2,TRBJ2-2,NA,TRBV27,CASSLGWRAAGDTGELFF,TGTGCCAGCAGTTTAGGATGGAGGGCCGCGGGGGACACCGGGGAGCTGTTTTTT
TRBD1,TRBJ2-7,NA,TRBV11-3,CASSLGQGRTGEQYF,TGTGCCAGCAGCCTTGGACAGGGACGAACTGGTGAGCAGTACTTC
NA,TRBJ1-2,NA,TRBV19,CASSIFMPSHSGDYGYTF,TGTGCCAGTAGTATATTTATGCCCAGTCACAGTGGAGACTATGGCTACACCTTC
NA,TRBJ1-3,NA,TRBV11-2,CASSLLGRNTIYF,TGTGCCAGCAGCCTTCTCGGTCGGAACACCATATATTTT
NA,TRBJ1-1,once,TRBV6-5,CASSYSSGRTEAFF,TGTGCCAGCAGTTACTCCTCTGGGAGGACTGAAGCTTTCTTT
NA,TRBJ1-1,NA,TRBV28,CASSQENTEAFF,TGTGCCAGCAGTCAGGAGAACACTGAAGCTTTCTTT
TRBD2,TRBJ2-1,once,TRBV19,CASNERTSGRARRNEQFF,TGTGCCAGTAATGAGCGGACTAGCGGGAGGGCCAGGAGAAATGAGCAGTTCTTC
NA,TRBJ2-5,NA,TRBV29-1,CSVFPWTNSRETQYF,TGCAGCGTTTTTCCCTGGACTAATTCGAGAGAGACCCAGTACTTC
TRBD1,TRBJ1-4,NA,TRBV18,CASSQRQGGTNEKLFF,TGTGCCAGCTCACAAAGACAGGGCGGAACTAATGAAAAACTGTTTTTT
NA,TRBJ2-2,NA,TRBV6-1,CASYSLLAGELFF,TGTGCCAGCTACAGCCTACTAGCCGGGGAGCTGTTTTTT
NA,TRBJ2-5,NA,TRBV6-5,CASSYSGSITGRTQYF,TGTGCCAGCAGTTACTCGGGTTCGATTACGGGGAGGACCCAGTACTTC
NA,TRBJ2-7,NA,TRBV7-2,CASSLAVGGYEQYF,TGTGCCAGCAGCTTAGCGGTCGGGGGTTACGAGCAGTACTTC
TRBD1,TRBJ2-7,NA,TRBV19,CASSAGTGGFPHEQYF,TGTGCCAGTAGTGCCGGGACAGGGGGCTTTCCCCACGAGCAGTACTTC
NA,TRBJ2-7,many,TRBV10-1,CASSEASGLNYEQYF,TGCGCCAGCAGTGAGGCTTCGGGTTTGAACTACGAGCAGTACTTC
TRBD2,TRBJ2-2,NA,TRBV5-1,CASSIGLAGATAGELFF,TGCGCCAGCAGCATCGGACTAGCGGGAGCGACGGCCGGGGAGCTGTTTTTT
NA,TRBJ1-4,NA,TRBV19,CASSMDSGREKLFF,TGTGCCAGTAGTATGGACAGCGGACGGGAAAAACTGTTTTTT
NA,TRBJ2-2,NA,TRBV7-9,CASSTTGPYTGELFF,TGTGCCAGCAGCACAACCGGGCCCTACACCGGGGAGCTGTTTTTT
TRBD2,TRBJ2-3,NA,TRBV27,CASRLLAGGKDTQYF,TGTGCCAGCAGATTACTAGCGGGAGGTAAAGATACGCAGTATTTT
TRBD1,TRBJ1-5,NA,TRBV6-5,CASSSMTGGNQPQHF,TGTGCCAGCAGTTCAATGACAGGGGGCAATCAGCCCCAGCATTTT
TRBD2,TRBJ2-1,NA,TRBV19,CASSHRRGLASGNNEQFF,TGTGCCAGTAGCCATCGGAGGGGGCTGGCTAGCGGGAACAATGAGCAGTTCTTC
TRBD1,TRBJ1-5,NA,TRBV28,CASDRGLGKPQHF,TGTGCCAGTGACAGGGGGTTAGGTAAGCCCCAGCATTTT
TRBD2,TRBJ2-7,few,TRBV27,CASRRRAGTSGSYEQYF,TGTGCCAGCAGACGTCGTGCGGGGACTAGCGGGAGTTACGAGCAGTACTTC
NA,TRBJ2-7,NA,TRBV28,CASTPHQSSYEQYF,TGTGCCAGCACCCCGCACCAGAGCTCCTACGAGCAGTACTTC
TRBD1,TRBJ1-4,NA,TRBV18,CASSQNARDRNEKLFF,TGTGCCAGCTCACAAAACGCTCGGGACAGGAATGAAAAACTGTTTTTT
NA,TRBJ2-3,NA,TRBV18,CASSTTSGGAGTDTQYF,TGTGCCAGCTCAACCACCTCGGGGGGCGCCGGCACAGATACGCAGTATTTT
NA,TRBJ1-4,few,TRBV19,CASSPTTGTWSEKLFF,TGTGCCAGTAGTCCTACCACAGGGACTTGGTCGGAAAAACTGTTTTTT
TRBD1,TRBJ2-3,NA,TRBV27,CASANPGQSTDTQYF,TGTGCCAGCGCGAATCCGGGACAGAGCACAGATACGCAGTATTTT
TRBD1,TRBJ1-3,NA,TRBV5-1,CASSTGTEGNTIYF,TGCGCCAGCAGCACCGGGACAGAAGGAAACACCATATATTTT
NA,TRBJ1-5,NA,TRBV28,CASSQVTGSTLPQHF,TGTGCCAGCAGTCAAGTAACAGGATCAACCCTTCCCCAGCATTTT
NA,TRBJ1-5,NA,TRBV28,CASSSLTETHQPQHF,TGTGCCAGCAGTTCCCTGACGGAAACCCATCAGCCCCAGCATTTT
TRBD1,TRBJ1-2,NA,TRBV2,CASSELRGGGYTF,TGTGCCAGCAGTGAACTCAGGGGGGGAGGCTACACCTTC
NA,TRBJ1-5,NA,TRBV19,CASSNRAQRGNQPQHF,TGTGCCAGTAGTAACAGGGCGCAAAGGGGCAATCAGCCCCAGCATTTT
NA,TRBJ1-4,NA,TRBV30,CAWSLATNEKLFF,TGTGCCTGGAGCCTCGCAACTAATGAAAAACTGTTTTTT
TRBD2,TRBJ2-3,NA,TRBV28,CAAGGSPADTQYF,TGTGCCGCCGGGGGGAGTCCGGCAGATACGCAGTATTTT
NA,TRBJ1-5,NA,TRBV6-1,CASRTAHQPQHF,TGTGCCAGCCGGACAGCCCATCAGCCCCAGCATTTT
NA,TRBJ2-7,many,TRBV23-1,CASSQFRGWASGRAYEQYF,TGCGCCAGCAGTCAATTTAGGGGGTGGGCTAGCGGAAGAGCCTACGAGCAGTACTTC
NA,TRBJ2-3,NA,TRBV11-3,CASSLGSDTQYF,TGTGCCAGCAGCTTAGGTTCGGATACGCAGTATTTT